This T cell receptor (beta chain) appears in the sequencing data of a study of shared clonotypes between healthy human individuals. Regarding the study as a whole: Sharing across four donors was highest in naive CD4 (around 5%) and lowest in memory CD8 (around 0.4%).

Turning to this clone: Its antigen is not known.

This table comes from immunoSEQ multiplex PCR, and its TCRdb copy is limited to in-frame clones, with some not included. Of a few million clones listed, 92% are singletons. The CDR3 covers 14 residues. V was clipped by 1 base and J by 0 bases, with 6 bases between them. Germline V lookup: CDR1 SGHAT, CDR2 FQDESV (reference sequence). Sequencing was done on a sample of naive CD4+ T cells from PBMCs. Indicated subset: CD45RA+ positively selected. The receptor comes from a man in his late teens or twenties in good health. Some clones in this sample may be carry-over from other donors' samples. V and J are TRBV11-1 and TRBJ1-1; the D is unclear. CDR3 DNA: TGTGCCAGCAGCTTAGGCGCGGTGAACACTGAAGCTTTCTTT. Translation gives CASSLGAVNTEAFF.